Below are 30 T cell receptor beta chains sequenced from a single sample in a study of cytomegalovirus exposure and HLA in healthy donors. Data came from immunoSEQ multiplex PCR; TCRdb stores just in-frame clones and leaves some out. The data hold a few hundred thousand clones, with almost 90% observed a single time. The sequenced material came from PBMCs. Receptors were obtained from a woman under 30 in good health and CMV-seronegative.

This chain uses TRBV15 with TRBJ1-2, with 10 bases identical to TRBD1. CDR1 and CDR2 (germline): LNHNV, YYDKDF (reference sequence). The CDR3 consists of 14 residues. V lost 1 base and J lost 7; bases outside the gene matches: 3. CDR3 amino acids: CATSRGQGAGGYTF. CDR3 DNA sequence: TGTGCCACCAGCAGAGGACAGGGGGCGGGTGGCTACACCTTC.

This chain uses TRBV5-1 with TRBJ2-2, with no clear D. The CDR3 extends over 16 amino acids. Trimming stripped 0 bases from V and 0 bases from J, with 9 bases between. CDR1 SGHRS and CDR2 YFSETQ come from the germline V gene. The CDR3 nucleotides are TGCGCCAGCAGCTTGGCCGGTCACGCGAACACCGGGGAGCTGTTTTTT. It encodes CASSLAGHANTGELFF.

This rearrangement joins TRBV28 to TRBJ2-1; D perhaps matches TRBD1 (6 bases). CDR1 MDHEN and CDR2 SYDVKM come from the germline V gene. With 6 bases removed from V and 4 bases from J, the gap between germline ends came to 13 bases. The CDR3 runs to 14 residues. Written as DNA, the CDR3 is TGTGCCAGCAGCAGGGGCCCCTTTTACAATGAGCAGTTCTTC. It specifies CASSRGPFYNEQFF.

V is TRBV2 and J is TRBJ1-5; 10 bases match TRBD1. Germline V gives CDR1 SNHLY, CDR2 FYNNEI. Losses at the gene ends were 6 bases for V and 6 bases for J; bases not matched to a gene: 8. CDR3 length: 15 amino acids. The CDR3 reads CASSLPTGGFQPQHF. The CDR3 coding sequence is TGTGCCAGCAGCCTACCGACAGGGGGCTTTCAGCCCCAGCATTTT. Full variable domain (outside the CDR3, taken from reference TRBV2 and TRBJ1-5): EPEVTQTPSHQVTQMGQEVILRCVPISNHLYFYWYRQILGQKVEFLVSFYNNEISEKSEIFDDQFSVERPDGSNFTLKIRSTKLEDSAMYFCASSLPTGGFQPQHFGDGTRLSIL.

This clone appeared a few times. The V gene is TRBV4-1, the J gene TRBJ2-3; TRBD2 is a possible D gene (5 bases). Germline CDR1 and CDR2: MGHRA and YSYEKL. The CDR3 consists of 13 residues. The V gene lost 5 bases and the J gene lost 4 bases, with 10 bases spanning the gap. CDR3 coding DNA: TGCGCCAGCAGCGAGAGGGCCCCAGATACGCAGTATTTT. Protein: CASSERAPDTQYF.

The J gene is TRBJ2-6, the V gene TRBV28, with TRBD1 matching 7 bases. The J segment lost 2 bases and the V segment lost 5 bases, leaving 12 bases of the junction unmatched. The CDR3 covers 18 residues. Germline V gives CDR1 MDHEN, CDR2 SYDVKM. CDR3 protein: CASSPPSTGLAGANVLTF. The DNA for the CDR3 is TGTGCCAGCAGTCCTCCTTCGACAGGGCTAGCTGGGGCCAACGTCCTGACTTTC.

The genes are TRBV7-8 and TRBJ1-5; TRBD1 matches at 7 bases. The CDR3 is 14 residues long. Unmatched junction bases numbered 3, after V lost 3 bases and J lost 4 bases. Germline V gene lookup returns CDR1 SGHVS and CDR2 FQNEAQ. CDR3 sequence reads: CASSFGQANQPQHF. For the CDR3, the DNA is TGTGCCAGCAGCTTCGGACAGGCAAATCAGCCCCAGCATTTT.

CDR3 DNA sequence: TGTGCCAGCAGCCAAACAGGACTAGCGGGCCCCTATGAGCAGTTCTTC. Amino acids: CASSQTGLAGPYEQFF. The chain employs TRBV7-9 and TRBJ2-1; 11 bases are a match to TRBD2. CDR3 length: 16 residues. CDR1 and CDR2 (germline): SEHNR, FQNEAQ (reference sequence). The V gene end was trimmed by 5 bases and the J gene end by 8 bases; junction bases not matched to a gene: 11.

The chain's CDR3 is CASSLAGDEQFF. The CDR3 bases are TGCGCCAGTTCACTAGCGGGCGATGAGCAGTTCTTC. The chain uses TRBV5-1 and TRBJ2-1; 9 nucleotides agree with TRBD2. The J segment lost 8 bases and the V segment lost 8 bases, leaving 5 bases of the junction unmatched. This CDR3 has 12 residues. Germline V gene sequence: CDR1 SGHRS, CDR2 YFSETQ.

The sample holds a few counts of this clone. The rearrangement links TRBV4-1 to TRBJ1-5; possibly TRBD1 for D (6 bases). Germline CDR1 and CDR2: MGHRA and YSYEKL. The CDR3 totals 15 residues. V was pared by 0 bases and J by 3 bases, with 9 bases between. CDR3 protein: CASSQDPGANQPQHF. The CDR3 nucleotides read TGCGCCAGCAGCCAAGATCCAGGGGCCAATCAGCCCCAGCATTTT.

The rearrangement uses TRBV10-2 and TRBJ2-6; maybe TRBD1 (5 bases). V lost 4 bases, J lost 2 bases, and 6 bases lay in between. CDR3 size: 14 residues. The germline V gene has CDR1 WSHSY and CDR2 SAAADI. CDR3 residues: CASSVGAGANVLTF. The CDR3 DNA reads TGCGCCAGCAGTGTAGGGGCTGGGGCCAACGTCCTGACTTTC.

The CDR3, as DNA: TGTGCCAGCAGTTTAATCCCCCAGACTAATGGCTACACCTTC. Its protein is CASSLIPQTNGYTF. The rearrangement uses TRBV27 and TRBJ1-2; D is undetermined. The CDR3 runs 14 residues. CDR1 is MNHEY, CDR2 SMNVEV, per germline (reference sequence). V was cut by 2 bases and J by 6 bases, with 13 bases left in between.

The chain is built from TRBV5-4 and TRBJ1-4, with D possibly TRBD1 on 6 matching bases. The V end was cut by 0 bases, the J end by 5 bases, with 11 bases between. CDR3 length: 15 residues. Germline-derived CDR1 and CDR2 are SGHNT and YYREEE (reference sequence). The CDR3 sequence is CASSLEGGKNEKLFF. DNA of the CDR3: TGTGCCAGCAGCTTGGAAGGGGGTAAGAATGAAAAACTGTTTTTT.

The rearrangement joins TRBV7-9 to TRBJ2-5; possibly TRBD1 for D (6 bases). The V end lost 0 bases, the J end lost 7 bases, and 12 bases lay between the germline ends. The CDR3 length is 14 residues. CDR1 and CDR2 (germline): SEHNR, FQNEAQ (reference sequence). CDR3 region: CASSLATGQTTQYF. The CDR3 DNA reads TGTGCCAGCAGCTTAGCGACAGGACAGACGACCCAGTACTTC.

This rearrangement joins TRBV5-4 to TRBJ2-7, with a weak D call TRBD1 (6 bases). Germline V gives CDR1 SGHNT, CDR2 YYREEE (reference sequence). V gave up 0 bases and J gave up 7 bases, with 14 bases separating them. The CDR3 is 14 residues long. Written as DNA, the CDR3 is TGTGCCAGCAGCTTGGCACAGGGAACTGGGGAGCAGTACGTC. Translating it yields CASSLAQGTGEQYV.

This clone was observed a few times. CDR3 nucleotide sequence: TGTGCCAGATACACGGGCCGGGACAGAGGCTATGGCTACACCTTC. Translation: CARYTGRDRGYGYTF. This chain connects TRBV7-7 to TRBJ1-2; 7 bases agree with TRBD1. The germline gives CDR1 SSHAT, CDR2 FNYEAQ (reference sequence). This CDR3 region has 15 residues. V lost 9 bases and J lost 4; bases outside the gene matches: 14.

The chain links TRBV6-5 to TRBJ1-2; no definite D call. The germline V and J ends were trimmed by 2 bases and 4 bases, with 8 bases remaining between them. Germline assignment: CDR1 MNHEY and CDR2 SVGAGI. This CDR3 region has 13 residues. CDR3 protein: CASSYGQIYGYTF. The CDR3 DNA sequence: TGTGCCAGCAGTTACGGGCAGATCTATGGCTACACCTTC.

This clone has only a few counts. V and J are TRBV28 and TRBJ2-7; D is ambiguous. V was pared by 3 bases and J by 4 bases, with 4 bases between. CDR1 and CDR2 (germline): MDHEN, SYDVKM. CDR3 size: 11 residues. CDR3 protein: CASSFRYEQYF. CDR3 nucleotide sequence: TGTGCCAGCAGTTTCCGGTACGAGCAGTACTTC.

The chain combines TRBV6-5 with TRBJ1-6; TRBD1 agrees at 7 bases. Looked up from germline, CDR1 is MNHEY and CDR2 is SVGAGI. Trimming at V came to 6 bases and at J to 14 bases, leaving 13 bases not matched to a gene. The CDR3 loop spans 14 amino acids. CDR3 in amino acids: CASRSGQAGTSLHF. CDR3 coding DNA: TGTGCCAGCAGATCCGGACAGGCTGGTACGTCCCTCCACTTT.

The J gene is TRBJ1-2, the V gene TRBV6-5; TRBD1 matches at 8 bases. The V segment lost 2 bases and the J segment 2 bases; nucleotides outside the gene matches: 7. Germline CDR1 is MNHEY and CDR2 is SVGAGI. The CDR3 spans 16 residues. The CDR3 DNA is TGTGCCAGCAGTTACCGACAGGGGACGTACAACTATGGCTACACCTTC. It translates to CASSYRQGTYNYGYTF.

The V and J genes are TRBV4-2 and TRBJ2-1, with TRBD2 matching 15 bases. The germline CDR1 and CDR2 sequences are LGHNA and YNFKEQ. Trimming took 6 bases from V and 9 from J; bases not matched to a gene: 3. This CDR3 has 14 amino acids. The CDR3 loop reads CASSRTSGGVEQFF. In nucleotides, the CDR3 is TGTGCCAGCAGTCGGACTAGCGGGGGGGTTGAGCAGTTCTTC.

The chain is built from TRBV6-5 and TRBJ2-5; D perhaps matches TRBD1 (5 bases). Germline V gives CDR1 MNHEY, CDR2 SVGAGI. The CDR3 extends over 14 amino acids. The V end lost 10 bases, the J end lost 1 base, and 16 bases lay between the germline ends. CDR3: CATKRARVQETQYF. As DNA, the CDR3 is TGTGCCACCAAAAGAGCCAGGGTCCAAGAGACCCAGTACTTC.

The V and J genes are TRBV28 and TRBJ2-5; 8 positions agree with TRBD1. V shed 5 bases, J shed 2 bases, and the junction held 4 bases outside the gene matches. Looked up from germline, CDR1 is MDHEN and CDR2 is SYDVKM. CDR3 length: 14 amino acids. The CDR3 is CASSLTGGQETQYF. The CDR3 DNA reads TGTGCCAGCAGTCTCACAGGGGGTCAAGAGACCCAGTACTTC.

This clone occurred a few times. This rearrangement joins TRBV6-1 to TRBJ1-5, with TRBD1 matching over 7 bases. V gave up 6 bases and J gave up 2 bases; unmatched junction bases: 4. Germline V CDR1 and CDR2: MNHNS, SASEGT. This CDR3 region has 14 residues. The CDR3 here is CASSVTGGNQPQHF. Written as DNA, the CDR3 is TGTGCCAGCAGCGTAACAGGGGGCAATCAGCCCCAGCATTTT.

The chain joins TRBV6-5 to TRBJ1-2; perhaps TRBD1 as D (5 bases). Between the trimmed V and J ends, which lost 6 bases and 3 bases, there was a span of 14 bases. Germline V gives CDR1 MNHEY, CDR2 SVGAGI. This CDR3 region has 14 residues. CDR3 sequence reads: CASSPDAGHYGYTF. CDR3 nucleotide sequence: TGTGCCAGCAGCCCGGATGCGGGACACTATGGCTACACCTTC.

The chain has TRBV5-4 and TRBJ2-3; 7 nucleotides line up with TRBD1. There are 13 residues in the CDR3. V shed 3 bases and J 6 bases; nucleotides not matched to a gene: 4. Germline V lookup: CDR1 SGHNT, CDR2 YYREEE (reference sequence). The CDR3, as DNA: TGTGCCAGCAGCTACTCCAGGGGGGATACGCAGTATTTT. Amino acids: CASSYSRGDTQYF.

V is TRBV4-3 and J is TRBJ1-6; D is ambiguous. The CDR3 runs 17 residues. The V and J ends lost 3 bases and 3 bases respectively, with 15 bases between them. Looked up from germline, CDR1 is LGHNA and CDR2 is YSLEER. The CDR3 sequence is CASSHRSFGGYNSPLHF. CDR3 coding DNA: TGCGCCAGCAGCCACCGATCGTTTGGAGGCTATAATTCACCCCTCCACTTT.

In DNA, the CDR3 is TGTGCCAGCAGTGATTCGGACACCGTAATTCAGTCCCTCCACTTT. This sequence encodes CASSDSDTVIQSLHF. The chain carries TRBV6-1 and TRBJ1-6; tentative D call: TRBD1 (5 bases). CDR3 length: 15 residues. Looked up from germline, CDR1 is MNHNS and CDR2 is SASEGT. V lost 3 bases and J 14 bases, leaving 20 bases between the germline ends.

The gene calls are TRBV5-6 and TRBJ2-1, with 8 bases identical to TRBD2. Germline CDR1 and CDR2: SGHDT and YYEEEE. This CDR3 has 16 residues. Losses at the gene ends were 6 bases for V and 6 bases for J; bases not matched to a gene: 14. CDR3 protein: CASNHLARGGSNEQFF. CDR3 DNA: TGTGCCAGCAACCACCTAGCCCGGGGGGGTTCCAATGAGCAGTTCTTC.

The V gene is TRBV7-2, the J gene TRBJ1-1; 9 nucleotides agree with TRBD1. With 4 bases clipped from V and 5 bases from J, the junction kept 8 bases outside the gene matches. Germline lookup yields CDR1 SGHTA and CDR2 FQGNSA. The CDR3 consists of 15 residues. The CDR3 sequence: CASSYFGTGQTEAFF. The CDR3 DNA is TGTGCCAGCAGCTATTTCGGGACAGGGCAGACTGAAGCTTTCTTT. The complete variable domain, with remaining parts taken from reference TRBV7-2 and TRBJ1-1, reads GAGVSQSPSNKVTEKGKDVELRCDPISGHTALYWYRQSLGQGLEFLIYFQGNSAPDKSGLPSDRFSAERTGGSVSTLTIQRTQQEDSAVYLCASSYFGTGQTEAFFGQGTRLTVV.